Each of the 25 T cell receptor beta chains below was sequenced from the same sample in a study of blood T cells in healthy people across ages. For the second PCR, which ran for roughly 6 to 12 cycles, a sample-barcoded 5' primer and a J-beta primer mix were used. In TCRdb, the 5' RACE reads were re-called with MiXCR into one record per CDR3 protein. The sample yields 800,000 to 950,000 distinct CDR3 sequences, around 29% seen once. These data also featured in a second study, about T cells of mothers and their children.

What was sequenced was blood. These receptors were taken from a middle-aged woman in good health.

The V call is TRBV7-2, the J call TRBJ1-2; D remains unclear. The CDR3 has 16 residues. The germline V and J ends were trimmed by 6 bases and 5 bases, with 22 bases remaining between them. Germline V gives CDR1 SGHTA, CDR2 FQGNSA. The CDR3 sequence is CASSSYDLGSQYGYTF. The CDR3 DNA reads TGTGCCAGCAGTTCATACGACCTAGGCTCCCAGTATGGCTACACCTTC.

This clonotype was seen at least ten times. This chain connects TRBV5-6 to TRBJ2-4, with 7 bases lining up with TRBD2. This CDR3 is 14 amino acids long. V trimming: 0 bases; J trimming: 8 bases; junction bases outside the gene matches: 5. Germline CDR1 and CDR2: SGHDT and YYEEEE. The DNA for the CDR3 is TGTGCCAGCAGCTTGGTGGTAGGGAGGGACATTCAGTACTTC. The encoded protein is CASSLVVGRDIQYF. The complete variable domain, with remaining parts taken from reference TRBV5-6 and TRBJ2-4, reads DAGVTQSPTHLIKTRGQQVTLRCSPKSGHDTVSWYQQALGQGPQFIFQYYEEEERQRGNFPDRFSGHQFPNYSSELNVNALLLGDSALYLCASSLVVGRDIQYFGAGTRLSVL.

The chain recombines TRBV7-2 with TRBJ2-1; tentatively, D is TRBD1 or TRBD2 (5 bases each). This CDR3 is 16 amino acids long. The ends were cut back, 1 base at V and 4 bases at J, with 14 bases in the middle. CDR1 is SGHTA and CDR2 is FQGNSA in the germline V gene. The CDR3, as DNA: TGTGCCAGCAGCTTAGGGGGACCCAGGTCGTACAATGAGCAGTTCTTC. Translated: CASSLGGPRSYNEQFF.

This clonotype was counted at least ten times. The V and J genes are TRBV29-1 and TRBJ2-5; no firm D call. The V end lost 5 bases, the J end lost 4 bases, and 8 bases lay between the germline ends. This CDR3 spans 11 amino acids. Germline-derived CDR1 and CDR2 are SQVTM and ANQGSEA. CDR3 nucleotides: TGCAGCGTTCCCTTCACAGAGACCCAGTACTTC. This encodes CSVPFTETQYF.

As concerns this clonotype: A read error may explain this, as a much larger clone is one base away. The chain combines TRBV20-1 with TRBJ2-4, with 8 bases matching TRBD2. The J call is doubtful: the DNA matches TRBJ2-7 better. CDR1 is DFQATT, CDR2 SNEGSKA, per germline (reference sequence). This CDR3 comprises 16 residues. CDR3 DNA sequence: TGCAGTGCTAGAGACCTCGCCGGGGGGGTGCGTGGCGAGCAGTACTTC. Its protein product is CSARDLAGGVRGEQYF.

This clonotype was detected only a few times. The chain recombines TRBV7-9 with TRBJ1-2; no clear D gene. V was clipped by 2 bases and J by 5 bases, with 12 bases between them. The CDR3 runs to 14 residues. Germline loops: CDR1 SEHNR, CDR2 FQNEAQ (reference sequence). In DNA form, the CDR3 reads TGTGCCAGCAGCTTAATGGACGGAGCGTATGGCTACACCTTC. Translating it yields CASSLMDGAYGYTF.

This clonotype was detected only a few times. CDR3 sequence reads: CASSDGIHYGYTF. The CDR3 nucleotides are TGTGCCAGCAGTGATGGCATTCACTATGGCTACACCTTC. The chain couples TRBV2 to TRBJ1-2, with D unclear. Germline-derived CDR1 and CDR2 are SNHLY and FYNNEI. The CDR3 consists of 13 residues. Between the trimmed V and J ends, which lost 3 bases and 3 bases, there was a span of 8 bases.

This sequence joins TRBV5-1 and TRBJ1-2; the match to TRBD1 covers 8 bases. V lost 1 base, J lost 1 base, and 9 bases stayed unmatched. This CDR3 contains 17 residues. Germline V gene lookup returns CDR1 SGHRS and CDR2 YFSETQ. CDR3 nucleotide sequence: TGCGCCAGCAGCTTGTCCCCCACGGACAGGGTTAACTATGGCTACACCTTC. Protein product: CASSLSPTDRVNYGYTF. The full variable domain, completed using reference TRBV5-1 and TRBJ1-2, is KAGVTQTPRYLIKTRGQQVTLSCSPISGHRSVSWYQQTPGQGLQFLFEYFSETQRNKGNFPGRFSGRQFSNSRSEMNVSTLELGDSALYLCASSLSPTDRVNYGYTFGSGTRLTVV.

The V and J genes are TRBV11-3 and TRBJ2-7; maybe TRBD1 (5 bases). The germline gives CDR1 SGHNT, CDR2 YENEEA. The CDR3 sequence is 13 residues long. V gave up 5 bases and J gave up 0 bases, with 8 bases separating them. CDR3 sequence reads: CASSKTVSYEQYF. In DNA form, the CDR3 reads TGTGCCAGCAGCAAGACAGTCTCCTACGAGCAGTACTTC.

The chain employs TRBV5-1 and TRBJ2-5, with a possible D match to TRBD1 (8 bases). The CDR3 is made up of 15 amino acids. Germline CDR1 reads SGHRS; CDR2 reads YFSETQ. The ends were cut back, 4 bases at V and 6 bases at J, with 19 bases in the middle. DNA for the CDR3: TGCGCCAGCAGCATAGACAGGGGCGGGGGTAAGACCCAGTACTTC. Translated: CASSIDRGGGKTQYF.

The chain recombines TRBV6-5 with TRBJ1-1; 7 bases align to TRBD1. V shed 2 bases and J 4 bases; nucleotides not matched to a gene: 1. The CDR3 consists of 13 residues. Germline V gene data show CDR1 as MNHEY and CDR2 as SVGAGI. Written as DNA, the CDR3 is TGTGCCAGCAGTTACGCAGGGGGCACTGAAGCTTTCTTT. It yields the protein CASSYAGGTEAFF.

This chain joins TRBV9 and TRBJ2-3; TRBD2 agrees at 13 bases. In germline, CDR1 is SGDLS, CDR2 YYNGEE. The CDR3 length is 17 residues. The J segment lost 3 bases and the V segment lost 2 bases, leaving 6 bases of the junction unmatched. CDR3 loop: CASSVGLAGVRTDTQYF. The DNA for the CDR3 is TGTGCCAGCAGCGTCGGACTAGCGGGGGTAAGAACAGATACGCAGTATTTT.

V is TRBV20-1 and J is TRBJ2-5; TRBD2 matches 8 bases. V lost 3 bases to trimming and J lost 5 bases; unmatched junction nucleotides: 2. CDR3 size: 12 residues. Per germline, CDR1 DFQATT and CDR2 SNEGSKA (reference sequence). The CDR3 reads CSASGGGETQYF. The CDR3 DNA is TGCAGTGCTAGCGGGGGGGGGGAGACCCAGTACTTC.

This clonotype came up many times. The chain joins TRBV29-1 to TRBJ2-7; D ambiguous. The germline V gene encodes CDR1 SQVTM and CDR2 ANQGSEA. With 4 bases removed from V and 2 bases from J, the gap between germline ends came to 9 bases. This CDR3 spans 12 amino acids. DNA for the CDR3: TGCAGCGTTGTGGTAGGAACCTACGAGCAGTACTTC. Its protein is CSVVVGTYEQYF.

This clonotype was seen repeatedly, ten times or more. The chain is built from TRBV5-1 and TRBJ2-1; unclear D gene. From germline, CDR1 is SGHRS and CDR2 YFSETQ. The V and J ends lost 4 bases and 6 bases respectively, with 8 bases between them. The CDR3 covers 12 residues. CDR3 protein: CASSPHGNEQFF. CDR3 DNA: TGCGCCAGCAGCCCCCACGGCAATGAGCAGTTCTTC.

Notes on this clonotype: Given a much more abundant clone one base away, this may be a read error. V usage is TRBV28 and J usage is TRBJ1-2, with unresolved D. Germline CDR1 and CDR2: MDHEN and SYDVKM. The length of the CDR3 is 13 residues. The CDR3 here is CASSLYENYGYAF. The CDR3 coding sequence is TGTGCCAGCAGTTTATATGAAAACTATGGCTACGCCTTC.

This clonotype was recorded many times. The chain carries TRBV4-1 and TRBJ2-7; 12 bases match TRBD2. The germline gives CDR1 MGHRA, CDR2 YSYEKL. The V and J ends lost 2 bases and 0 bases, in that order; junction bases with no gene match: 2. This CDR3 region has 16 residues. This chain's CDR3 is CASSQRTSGTSYEQYF. The CDR3 nucleotides read TGCGCCAGCAGCCAACGGACTAGCGGGACCTCCTACGAGCAGTACTTC.

Note on this clonotype: This may be a read error: a much more frequent sequence differs by one nucleotide. V usage is TRBV6-1 and J usage is TRBJ2-5, with 8 nucleotides matching TRBD1. The V gene end was trimmed by 10 bases and the J gene end by 2 bases; junction bases not matched to a gene: 21. The CDR3 totals 18 residues. CDR1 and CDR2 (germline): MNHNS, SASEGT. The CDR3 DNA is TGTGCCACCGTGGATGGACAGGGTGGGCTAACCGGGCAAGAGACCCAGTACTTC. It is translated as CATVDGQGGLTGQETQYF.

This clonotype was seen many times. The genes are TRBV15 and TRBJ1-2; no reliable D call. Germline V CDR1 and CDR2: LNHNV, YYDKDF (reference sequence). The V gene lost 0 bases and the J gene lost 3 bases, with 2 bases spanning the gap. The CDR3 has 12 amino acids. CDR3 amino acids: CATSRDHYGYTF. DNA of the CDR3: TGTGCCACCAGCAGAGATCACTATGGCTACACCTTC.

The sample holds a few counts of this clonotype. The CDR3 reads CASSRGTVQPQHF. CDR3 in DNA: TGTGCCAGCAGCAGGGGGACAGTTCAGCCCCAGCATTTT. The V and J genes are TRBV12-3 or TRBV12-4 and TRBJ1-5; TRBD1 agrees at 7 bases. The CDR3 length is 13 residues. The trim removed 6 bases at V and 6 bases at J, leaving 5 bases unmatched.

Many counts were recorded for this clonotype. The chain has TRBV20-1 and TRBJ2-7; 8 bases are shared with TRBD1. The CDR3 runs 12 residues. Germline V gives CDR1 DFQATT, CDR2 SNEGSKA (reference sequence). V shed 5 bases, J shed 7 bases, and the junction held 7 bases outside the gene matches. CDR3 coding DNA: TGCAGTGCTGTACGACAGGGGAGGGAGCAGTACTTC. It specifies CSAVRQGREQYF.

This clonotype has more than one count but fewer than ten. As DNA, the CDR3 is TGCAGTGCGCGGAACAGGGCTGACTACACCTTC. Amino acid sequence: CSARNRADYTF. J is TRBJ1-2 and V is TRBV20-1, with D perhaps matching TRBD1 (6 bases). This CDR3 comprises 11 residues. The germline V gene has CDR1 DFQATT and CDR2 SNEGSKA (reference sequence). The V gene lost 6 bases and the J gene lost 10 bases, with 15 bases spanning the gap.

The genes are TRBV19 and TRBJ1-2; possible D gene TRBD1, 6 bases. Germline CDR1 LNHDA, CDR2 SQIVND (reference sequence). The CDR3 extends over 12 amino acids. Trimming cost V 10 bases and J 8 bases, with 17 bases left between them. CDR3 amino acids: CATWAGAPGYTF. The CDR3 DNA is TGTGCCACCTGGGCAGGGGCGCCCGGCTACACCTTC.

This clonotype has only a few counts. This chain uses TRBV5-1 with TRBJ1-1; 8 bases match TRBD1. CDR1 and CDR2 (germline): SGHRS, YFSETQ. Trimming removed 3 bases from V and 5 bases from J; junction bases left unmatched: 12. The CDR3 has 16 amino acids. The CDR3 sequence: CASSSWTGLPSTEAFF. CDR3 nucleotide sequence: TGCGCCAGCAGCTCGTGGACAGGGCTCCCGTCGACTGAAGCTTTCTTT.

This clonotype has a handful of counts. The J gene is TRBJ2-3, the V gene TRBV6-5; D gene ambiguous. This CDR3 has 13 amino acids. CDR1 is MNHEY, CDR2 SVGAGI, per germline. The V end lost 0 bases, the J end lost 3 bases, and 4 bases lay between the germline ends. Here the CDR3 DNA reads TGTGCCAGCAGTTACTCAGTTACAGATACGCAGTATTTT. This gives the protein CASSYSVTDTQYF.